The subject of this entry is one T cell receptor beta chain. The sample comes from a study of cytomegalovirus exposure and HLA in healthy donors. Primers: 60 Vbeta forward and 13 Jbeta reverse. Produced via immunoSEQ multiplex PCR; TCRdb's table is partial and in-frame only. The sample lists approximately 120,000 clones, 80% to 85% occurring once. Trimming pared 4 bases from V and 5 bases from J, leaving 16 bases between. CDR3 length: 15 amino acids. Per germline, CDR1 SNHLY and CDR2 FYNNEI. The material sequenced was PBMCs. This sequence joins TRBV2 and TRBJ2-3; possibly TRBD2 for D (6 bases). The receptor was isolated from a woman aged 25-40 years in good health and CMV-seronegative. The CDR3 spells CASSVRLGGRDTQYF. CDR3 in DNA: TGTGCCAGCAGTGTACGTCTTGGAGGGAGAGATACGCAGTATTTT. Filled out from reference TRBV2 and TRBJ2-3, the complete variable domain reads EPEVTQTPSHQVTQMGQEVILRCVPISNHLYFYWYRQILGQKVEFLVSFYNNEISEKSEIFDDQFSVERPDGSNFTLKIRSTKLEDSAMYFCASSVRLGGRDTQYFGPGTRLTVL.